This T cell receptor beta chain emerged from a study of blood T cell repertoires in COVID-19. Study-wide context: Samples representing acute and convalescent COVID-19 were sourced from the United States, Italy and Spain. In each case, the material was cDNA or gDNA derived from T cells, B-cell-depleted T cells, or PBMCs.

Authors' analysis steps: Scientists estimated how many nucleated cells there were by amplifying reference gene primers. The data were produced by immunoSEQ multiplex PCR, yet TCRdb's version contains in-frame clones alone and is incomplete. V and J calls plus clone size are reproduced from that table; the DNA served to infer D and trimming. The sample has 160,000 or so clones; around 84% are singletons. Per germline, CDR1 GTSNPN and CDR2 SVGIG (reference sequence). V was trimmed by 5 bases and J by 4 bases, leaving 8 bases between them. The CDR3 runs 11 residues. The sequence came from a woman of 80 years or more with acute or convalescent COVID-19. The sample was peripheral blood. The J gene is TRBJ1-2, the V gene TRBV30, with a tentative D call TRBD1 (5 bases). The CDR3 is CAWSTGYGYTF. CDR3 nucleotides: TGTGCCTGGTCTACAGGCTATGGCTACACCTTC.